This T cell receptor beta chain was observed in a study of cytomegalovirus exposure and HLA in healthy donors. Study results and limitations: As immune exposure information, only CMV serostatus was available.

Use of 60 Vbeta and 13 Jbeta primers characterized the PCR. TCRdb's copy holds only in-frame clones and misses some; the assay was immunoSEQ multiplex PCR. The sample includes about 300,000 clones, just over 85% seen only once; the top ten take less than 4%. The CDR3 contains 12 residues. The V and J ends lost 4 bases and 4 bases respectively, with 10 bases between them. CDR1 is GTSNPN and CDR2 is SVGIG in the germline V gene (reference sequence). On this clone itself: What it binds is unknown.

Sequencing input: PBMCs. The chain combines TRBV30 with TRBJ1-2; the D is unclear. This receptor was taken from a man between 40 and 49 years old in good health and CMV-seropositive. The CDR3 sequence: CAWTGSGYGYTF. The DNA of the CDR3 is TGTGCCTGGACTGGCTCAGGCTATGGCTACACCTTC.